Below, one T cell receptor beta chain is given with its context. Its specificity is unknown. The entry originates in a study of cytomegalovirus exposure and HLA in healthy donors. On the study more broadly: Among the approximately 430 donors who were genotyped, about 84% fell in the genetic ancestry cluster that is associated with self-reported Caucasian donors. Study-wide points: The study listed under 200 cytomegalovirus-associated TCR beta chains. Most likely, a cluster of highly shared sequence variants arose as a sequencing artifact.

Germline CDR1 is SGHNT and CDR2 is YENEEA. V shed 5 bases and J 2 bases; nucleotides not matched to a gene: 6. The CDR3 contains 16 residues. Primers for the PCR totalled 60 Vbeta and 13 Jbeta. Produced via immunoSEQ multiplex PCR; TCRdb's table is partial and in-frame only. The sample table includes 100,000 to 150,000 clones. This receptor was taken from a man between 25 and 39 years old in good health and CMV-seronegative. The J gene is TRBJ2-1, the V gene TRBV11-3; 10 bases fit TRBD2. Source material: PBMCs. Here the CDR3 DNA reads TGTGCCAGCAGCCGGACTAGCGGCGTTCCCTACAATGAGCAGTTCTTC. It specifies CASSRTSGVPYNEQFF.